This T cell receptor beta chain was recovered during a study of long-term antiretroviral therapy in people with HIV. The CDR3 has 13 amino acids. CDR1 is MNHNS, CDR2 SASEGT, per germline. Between the trimmed V and J ends, which lost 7 bases and 8 bases, there was a span of 17 bases. The immunoSEQ assay was v3.0, run at survey level. Method: immunoSEQ multiplex PCR; TCRdb's copy keeps in-frame clones and lacks some. The sample has about 29,000 clones, roughly nine tenths seen once; the top ten hold more than 6.5%. Note on this clone: Its antigen is undetermined.

General study results and limits: Information pertaining to ART adherence, viral resistance or therapeutic modifications was not obtained. From about 2003 to 2018, blood was obtained, possibly while participants received older ART regimens.

The source is a man in his fifties or sixties with HIV. The sample consisted of unsorted PBMCs, taken around 5 years before starting antiretroviral therapy. The V call is TRBV6-1, the J call TRBJ1-2; a weak D match, TRBD1 (6 bases). This chain's CDR3 is CASIINTGWGYTF. CDR3 DNA sequence: TGTGCCAGCATTATAAATACAGGGTGGGGCTACACCTTC.